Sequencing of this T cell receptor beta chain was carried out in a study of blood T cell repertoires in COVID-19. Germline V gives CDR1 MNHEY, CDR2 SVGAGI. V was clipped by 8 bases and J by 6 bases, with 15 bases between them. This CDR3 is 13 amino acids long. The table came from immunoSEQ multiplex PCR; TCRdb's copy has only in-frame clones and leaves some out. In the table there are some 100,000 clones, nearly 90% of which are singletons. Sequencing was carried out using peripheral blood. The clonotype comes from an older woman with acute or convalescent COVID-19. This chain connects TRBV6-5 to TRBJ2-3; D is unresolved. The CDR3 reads CASAELPRDTQYF. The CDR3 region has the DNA TGTGCCAGCGCCGAACTCCCGAGGGATACGCAGTATTTT.